The 20 T cell receptor beta chains listed next were all sequenced from one sample in a study of shared clonotypes between healthy human individuals (dated by TCRdb to the early 2020s). Library creation used the immunoSEQ multiplex PCR assay. Entries here come from immuneACCESS through TCRdb and include only in-frame sequences with V and J called. Some clones fail to appear in such tables; in the studies checked, an unresolved V gene covers under half of the shortfall, and the cause of the remainder is unknown. The sample table holds 2 million to 2.5 million clones, of which 90% to 95% were seen once. The ten largest account for under 0.45% of the sample. Sample: naive CD4+ T cells from PBMCs. The sample's cell subset or site label, decoded: CD45RA+ positively selected. Receptor source: a man aged 18-30 years in good health. Some clones in this sample may be carry-over from other donors' samples.

The chain carries TRBV19 and TRBJ1-2; 9 bases are shared with TRBD1. The CDR3 runs to 15 residues. Trimming removed 6 bases from V and 4 bases from J; junction bases left unmatched: 9. Germline CDR1 reads LNHDA; CDR2 reads SQIVND (reference sequence). The CDR3 reads CASSQRQTGGYGYTF. CDR3 nucleotides: TGTGCCAGTAGCCAAAGACAGACAGGGGGCTATGGCTACACCTTC.

With respect to this clone: The same CDR3 arises from other DNA sequences in this sample as well. The chain uses TRBV5-1 and TRBJ1-5; D uncertain. CDR3 size: 15 residues. Trimming took 1 base from V and 0 from J, leaving 8 bases between them. Germline CDR1 reads SGHRS; CDR2 reads YFSETQ. CDR3 in amino acids: CASSLSGLSNQPQHF. The CDR3 bases are TGCGCCAGCAGCTTGTCCGGACTTAGCAATCAGCCCCAGCATTTT.

The chain carries TRBV30 and TRBJ1-2, with D hard to call. V was shortened by 0 bases and J by 4 bases, with 9 bases between the two germline ends. This CDR3 is 13 amino acids long. The germline gives CDR1 GTSNPN, CDR2 SVGIG (reference sequence). The CDR3 region is CAWSVAPLYGYTF. DNA of the CDR3: TGTGCCTGGAGTGTAGCCCCCCTCTATGGCTACACCTTC.

The chain recombines TRBV15 with TRBJ2-1; a weak D match, TRBD2 (7 bases). Trimming left V 8 bases short and J 7 bases short, with 15 bases between. CDR1 LNHNV and CDR2 YYDKDF come from the germline V gene (reference sequence). CDR3 length: 13 amino acids. CDR3 in DNA: TGTGCCACCTCTAGGGGGAGGGGAAATGAGCAGTTCTTC. It translates to CATSRGRGNEQFF.

The chain has TRBV28 and TRBJ2-7, with TRBD1 identical over 10 bases. V was clipped by 4 bases and J by 12 bases; unmatched bases: 3. CDR3 length: 11 residues. The V gene's germline CDR1 is MDHEN and CDR2 SYDVKM. The CDR3 DNA sequence: TGTGCCAGCAGTTACGGGGACAGGGGGTACTTC. The encoded protein is CASSYGDRGYF.

The rearrangement links TRBV15 to TRBJ1-1; tentative D call: TRBD1 (5 bases). Germline lookup yields CDR1 LNHNV and CDR2 YYDKDF (reference sequence). CDR3 size: 14 residues. Trimming pared 6 bases from V and 6 bases from J, leaving 17 bases between. The CDR3 coding sequence is TGTGCCACCAGAAGGGGATTCGAGGGGTCTGAAGCTTTCTTT. Protein: CATRRGFEGSEAFF. The full variable domain, in which reference TRBV15 and TRBJ1-1 provide the parts outside the CDR3, is DAMVIQNPRYQVTQFGKPVTLSCSQTLNHNVMYWYQQKSSQAPKLLFHYYDKDFNNEADTPDNFQSRRPNTSFCFLDIRSPGLGDTAMYLCATRRGFEGSEAFFGQGTRLTVV.

The V and J genes are TRBV30 and TRBJ2-1; 7 positions agree with TRBD1. CDR3 size: 16 residues. Germline V gene sequence: CDR1 GTSNPN, CDR2 SVGIG (reference sequence). The V and J ends lost 3 bases and 3 bases, in that order; junction bases with no gene match: 11. The CDR3 reads CAWRQGNSLNYNEQFF. The CDR3 bases are TGTGCCTGGAGACAGGGGAACTCTCTTAACTACAATGAGCAGTTCTTC.

V usage is TRBV13 and J usage is TRBJ1-1; weak D call: TRBD1 (5 bases). Trimming took off 5 bases at V and 6 bases at J, with 13 bases between the two ends. The CDR3 loop spans 13 amino acids. Germline values: CDR1 PRHDT, CDR2 FYEKMQ (reference sequence). The CDR3 DNA reads as TGTGCCAGCAGCCTACGGGACGGACCTGAAGCTTTCTTT. This encodes CASSLRDGPEAFF.

The chain's CDR3 is CASSLSPHTDTQYF. The DNA of the CDR3 is TGTGCCAGCAGCTTATCCCCTCACACAGATACGCAGTATTTT. The rearrangement links TRBV7-6 to TRBJ2-3; D not resolved. CDR3 length: 14 amino acids. Trimming shortened V by 2 bases and J by 2 bases, and 8 bases separated the two germline ends. The germline V gene has CDR1 SGHVS and CDR2 FNYEAQ.

For this clone: The sample has other DNA sequences that encode this CDR3 too. The CDR3 reads CASSPSRDHEQYF. CDR3 in DNA: TGTGCCAGCAGCCCCAGCAGGGACCACGAGCAGTACTTC. The chain has TRBV7-3 and TRBJ2-7; TRBD1 or TRBD2 may be the D gene (5 bases each). The CDR3 consists of 13 residues. Trimming left V 5 bases short and J 5 bases short, with 13 bases between. The germline V gene encodes CDR1 SGHTA and CDR2 FQGTGA.

With regard to this clone: Additional DNA sequences in this sample encode the identical CDR3. CDR3 DNA: TGTGCCAGCAGCTTAGATGGGGGCCCTGGAAACACCATATATTTT. Translation gives CASSLDGGPGNTIYF. The chain is built from TRBV5-4 and TRBJ1-3, with D perhaps TRBD1 (6 bases). CDR1 and CDR2 from the germline V gene are SGHNT and YYREEE (reference sequence). The CDR3 extends over 15 amino acids. V was trimmed by 2 bases and J by 2 bases, leaving 11 bases between them.

As concerns this clone: The sample has other DNA sequences that encode this CDR3 too. The chain joins TRBV5-1 to TRBJ2-2; maybe TRBD1 (6 bases). V was pared by 2 bases and J by 0 bases, with 8 bases between. The CDR3 consists of 15 residues. The V gene's germline CDR1 is SGHRS and CDR2 YFSETQ. The CDR3 nucleotides are TGCGCCAGCAGCTTAAGGACAGCGAACACCGGGGAGCTGTTTTTT. Protein: CASSLRTANTGELFF.

This chain joins TRBV19 and TRBJ1-2; D gene uncertain. CDR3 length: 11 residues. CDR1 is LNHDA and CDR2 is SQIVND in the germline V gene (reference sequence). Trimming removed 7 bases from V and 3 bases from J, with 6 bases in between. The CDR3 DNA is TGTGCCAGTACCGGGGACTATGGCTACACCTTC. This codes for CASTGDYGYTF.

This clone was seen only once. The V gene is TRBV5-5, the J gene TRBJ2-1; 9 bases map to TRBD2. Germline loops: CDR1 SGHKS, CDR2 YYEKEE (reference sequence). The CDR3 has 15 residues. V shed 4 bases, J shed 5 bases, and the junction held 7 bases outside the gene matches. The CDR3 sequence is CASSPLAGGNNEQFF. CDR3 in DNA: TGTGCCAGCAGCCCTCTGGCGGGAGGGAACAATGAGCAGTTCTTC.

The rearrangement joins TRBV27 to TRBJ2-7; tentatively, D is TRBD1 (6 bases). Trimming took off 2 bases at V and 2 bases at J, with 10 bases between the two ends. Germline CDR1 and CDR2: MNHEY and SMNVEV (reference sequence). CDR3 size: 14 residues. CDR3 coding DNA: TGTGCCAGCAGTTTAAGGACAGACCCCTACGAGCAGTACTTC. Protein product: CASSLRTDPYEQYF.

V is TRBV6-5 and J is TRBJ1-1, with TRBD1 matching over 12 bases. The V gene end was trimmed by 2 bases and the J gene end by 4 bases; junction bases not matched to a gene: 2. The CDR3 has 15 amino acids. Germline-derived CDR1 and CDR2 are MNHEY and SVGAGI. The CDR3 DNA reads TGTGCCAGCAGTTACGGGGGACAGGGGGCCACTGAAGCTTTCTTT. Its protein product is CASSYGGQGATEAFF.

V usage is TRBV28 and J usage is TRBJ2-7, with 7 nucleotides matching TRBD1. Trimming removed 8 bases from V and 2 bases from J; junction bases left unmatched: 18. This CDR3 is 17 amino acids long. Looked up from germline, CDR1 is MDHEN and CDR2 is SYDVKM. The CDR3 is CASLTPGQRPDTYEQYF. The CDR3 bases are TGTGCCAGCCTCACACCGGGACAGCGGCCCGATACCTACGAGCAGTACTTC.

This chain's CDR3 is CASSRYSSSYNEQFF. In nucleotides, the CDR3 is TGTGCCAGCAGCCGCTATAGTAGCTCCTACAATGAGCAGTTCTTC. This sequence joins TRBV28 and TRBJ2-1; D is ambiguous. The CDR3 consists of 15 residues. V gave up 6 bases and J gave up 0 bases, with 12 bases separating them. Germline-derived CDR1 and CDR2 are MDHEN and SYDVKM.

The chain uses TRBV27 and TRBJ2-7; a possible D gene is TRBD1 (5 bases). From germline, CDR1 is MNHEY and CDR2 SMNVEV (reference sequence). The CDR3 is made up of 14 amino acids. Trimming took 2 bases from V and 2 from J, leaving 10 bases between them. CDR3 protein: CASSLQGVAYEQYF. CDR3 nucleotide sequence: TGTGCCAGCAGTTTACAAGGGGTCGCCTACGAGCAGTACTTC.

The chain joins TRBV6-1 to TRBJ1-1; the D gene is possibly TRBD1 (5 bases). Trimming pared 7 bases from V and 0 bases from J, leaving 12 bases between. Germline CDR1 reads MNHNS; CDR2 reads SASEGT. CDR3 length equals 14 residues. The CDR3 region is CASKREGMNTEAFF. In DNA, the CDR3 is TGTGCCAGCAAAAGGGAGGGGATGAACACTGAAGCTTTCTTT.